The rows below give T cell receptor beta chains drawn from one sample of a study of T cell changes during pregnancy in multiple sclerosis. Libraries were prepared by immunoSEQ multiplex PCR; TCRdb keeps only in-frame clonotypes and omits some of them. The table records about 75,000 clones, about 93% of them present only once. Sample: CD4+ T cells from peripheral blood mononuclear cells, taken after pregnancy. These receptor sequences come from a female donor with multiple sclerosis, enrolled in a pregnancy study. The conserved cysteine and the conserved F or W are not part of the CDR3 here.

V gene	J gene	CDR3 protein
TRBV18	TRBJ2-2	ASSPIRTGGTGELF
TRBV2	TRBJ2-1	ASYSGSSYNEQF
TRBV29-1	TRBJ1-1	SPSNTEAF
TRBV30	TRBJ1-3	AWSVRGGSGNTIY
TRBV10-3	TRBJ2-7	AIREGTYEQY
TRBV2	TRBJ2-1	ASSERTSGNNEQF
TRBV7-6	TRBJ1-1	ASSPGQGEAF
TRBV15	TRBJ2-5	ATSRASGRGRETQY
TRBV6-6	TRBJ2-7	ASSVLAANYEQY
TRBV29-1	TRBJ2-7	SVEGQGAYEQY
TRBV28	TRBJ2-7	ASNGLSYEQY
TRBV6-5	TRBJ2-6	ASSYELTGANVLT
TRBV7-2	TRBJ2-5	ASSLGLAAQETQY
TRBV28	TRBJ1-5	ASSFPGYGNQPQH
TRBV9	TRBJ2-5	ASSVGGLEETQY
TRBV28	TRBJ1-4	ASSRGIRATNEKLF
TRBV29-1	TRBJ2-1	SVVVSGSRSNEQF
TRBV2	TRBJ2-7	ASSDLVVHYEQY
TRBV10-3	TRBJ1-1	AIRTGGMNTEAF
TRBV28	TRBJ2-7	ASSSRGPSYEQY
TRBV5-1	TRBJ1-2	ASSIPGQAPYGYT
TRBV19	TRBJ1-1	ASSKAGRTEAF
TRBV6-5	TRBJ2-2	ATYQREGYTGELF
TRBV6-1	TRBJ2-1	ASSPLAGGGEQF
TRBV28	TRBJ1-4	ASSVPRGQGARRTNEKLF
TRBV19	TRBJ1-1	ASRGLLSGKAF
TRBV15	TRBJ1-4	ATSREFGAPNEKLF
TRBV9	TRBJ2-5	ASSVGLAGETQY
TRBV4-3	TRBJ1-4	ASSQEGLPNEKLF
TRBV2	TRBJ1-2	ASSPLRDRGGYT
TRBV29-1	TRBJ1-1	SAEIGGSTEAF